These 27 T cell receptor beta chains originate from one sample sequenced in a study of T cell changes during pregnancy in multiple sclerosis (dated by TCRdb to between 2018 and 2021). Library preparation used the immunoSEQ multiplex PCR assay. Entries here come from immuneACCESS through TCRdb and include only in-frame sequences with V and J called. Some clones fail to appear in such tables; in the studies checked, an unresolved V gene covers under half of the shortfall, and the cause of the remainder is unknown. The sample has around 40,000 clones on record, 90% of them singletons. The ten largest clones add up to less than 0.4% of the sample. Specimen: CD4+ T cells from peripheral blood mononuclear cells, collected in the second trimester of pregnancy. These receptors all stem from a female donor with multiple sclerosis, enrolled in a pregnancy study.

As concerns this clone: A junction boundary mismatches the germline segment, possibly from a read error. This chain joins TRBV11-2 and TRBJ1-2; the D gene is possibly TRBD1 (5 bases). This CDR3 has 16 amino acids. Germline values: CDR1 SGHAT, CDR2 FQNNGV. For the CDR3, the DNA is TGTGCCAGCACCTTACACGACAGAAATCATCCGTATGGCTACACCTTC. It is translated as CASTLHDRNHPYGYTF.

This chain links TRBV5-1 with TRBJ2-5, with TRBD2 matching over 7 bases. The CDR3 totals 14 residues. V dropped 7 bases and J dropped 5; count of bases not matched to a gene: 11. The germline CDR1 and CDR2 sequences are SGHRS and YFSETQ. CDR3 DNA sequence: TGCGCCAGCTCTGGGGGAGGGACGGGTGAGACCCAGTACTTC. It specifies CASSGGGTGETQYF. The variable domain in full, with the rest retrieved from reference TRBV5-1 and TRBJ2-5, is KAGVTQTPRYLIKTRGQQVTLSCSPISGHRSVSWYQQTPGQGLQFLFEYFSETQRNKGNFPGRFSGRQFSNSRSEMNVSTLELGDSALYLCASSGGGTGETQYFGPGTRLLVL.

This clone appeared a single time. This chain joins TRBV6-5 and TRBJ2-1; D is unresolved. V was clipped by 4 bases and J by 2 bases, with 12 bases between them. CDR1 MNHEY and CDR2 SVGAGI come from the germline V gene. The CDR3 consists of 15 residues. Here the CDR3 reads CASSSDSLTYNEQFF. The CDR3 DNA reads TGTGCCAGCAGTTCAGACTCGTTAACCTACAATGAGCAGTTCTTC.

The chain's CDR3 is CASSPALASGGYEQYF. CDR3 sequence (DNA): TGTGCCAGCAGTCCCGCCCTGGCTAGCGGGGGGTACGAGCAGTACTTC. This sequence joins TRBV27 and TRBJ2-7, with 11 bases matching TRBD2. Germline V gene sequence: CDR1 MNHEY, CDR2 SMNVEV (reference sequence). Germline trimming cut 5 bases from V and 4 bases from J; bases unmatched to any gene: 10. The CDR3 length is 16 residues.

CDR3 amino acids: CASSRRGTGENEQFF. CDR3 bases: TGTGCCAGCAGCCGACGAGGGACAGGGGAGAATGAGCAGTTCTTC. V is TRBV7-9 and J is TRBJ2-1; 10 bases fit TRBD1. Trimming took 5 bases from V and 7 from J; bases not matched to a gene: 8. Germline assignment: CDR1 SEHNR and CDR2 FQNEAQ (reference sequence). The CDR3 covers 15 residues.

V usage is TRBV29-1 and J usage is TRBJ2-5, with 10 bases aligning to TRBD1. The germline CDR1 and CDR2 sequences are SQVTM and ANQGSEA. The CDR3 loop spans 13 amino acids. The J segment lost 4 bases and the V segment lost 7 bases, leaving 6 bases of the junction unmatched. The CDR3 reads CSGRTGGGETQYF. CDR3 sequence (DNA): TGCAGCGGCAGGACAGGGGGTGGAGAGACCCAGTACTTC.

This clone has more than one count but fewer than ten. The J gene is TRBJ1-1, the V gene TRBV18; TRBD1 matches 8 bases. There are 16 residues in the CDR3. Trimming took 2 bases from V and 3 from J; bases not matched to a gene: 8. Looked up from germline, CDR1 is KGHSH and CDR2 is LQKENI. CDR3 sequence: CASSPSGQGKDTEAFF. The CDR3 bases are TGTGCCAGCTCACCATCCGGACAGGGTAAGGACACTGAAGCTTTCTTT. The whole variable domain, remainder taken from reference TRBV18 and TRBJ1-1, is NAGVMQNPRHLVRRRGQEARLRCSPMKGHSHVYWYRQLPEEGLKFMVYLQKENIIDESGMPKERFSAEFPKEGPSILRIQQVVRGDSAAYFCASSPSGQGKDTEAFFGQGTRLTVV.

This chain uses TRBV5-1 with TRBJ2-3; D is ambiguous. CDR1 and CDR2 from the germline V gene are SGHRS and YFSETQ. V lost 0 bases and J 5 bases, leaving 7 bases between the germline ends. The CDR3 has 13 residues. Here the CDR3 DNA reads TGCGCCAGCAGCTTGGTGGCAAAAGATACGCAGTATTTT. Amino acids: CASSLVAKDTQYF.

This clone was counted once. The chain is built from TRBV29-1 and TRBJ1-1, with 9 nucleotides matching TRBD1. CDR1 and CDR2 from the germline V gene are SQVTM and ANQGSEA. The CDR3 has 12 amino acids. The junction had 6 bases not matched to a gene; V was cut back by 3 bases and J by 10 bases. The CDR3 DNA follows: TGCAGCGTTGATAGGGGACAGGGTGCAGCTTTCTTT. Translation: CSVDRGQGAAFF.

V is TRBV5-1 and J is TRBJ1-1; TRBD1 matches 8 bases. With V trimmed by 3 bases and J by 3 bases, 7 bases remained unmatched. Germline V gives CDR1 SGHRS, CDR2 YFSETQ. This CDR3 region has 15 residues. CDR3 residues: CASSSQGAKDTEAFF. CDR3 in DNA: TGCGCCAGCAGCTCTCAGGGGGCGAAGGACACTGAAGCTTTCTTT.

This rearrangement joins TRBV5-1 to TRBJ1-4, with 7 bases fitting TRBD1. CDR3 size: 15 residues. Germline CDR1 is SGHRS and CDR2 is YFSETQ. Germline trimming cut 0 bases from V and 8 bases from J; bases unmatched to any gene: 7. CDR3 in DNA: TGCGCCAGCAGCTTGGCAGACAGGGAAGGCGAAAAACTGTTTTTT. This translates into CASSLADREGEKLFF.

This clone was found a few times. CDR3: CASSLGQDEAFF. The CDR3 region has the DNA TGCGCCAGCAGCTTGGGACAGGATGAAGCTTTCTTT. The chain couples TRBV5-1 to TRBJ1-1, with TRBD1 as a possible D gene (6 bases). This CDR3 has 12 residues. Trimming left V 0 bases short and J 7 bases short, with 7 bases between. Germline loops: CDR1 SGHRS, CDR2 YFSETQ.

The chain carries TRBV10-3 and TRBJ2-7; D remains ambiguous. The germline gives CDR1 ENHRY, CDR2 SYGVKD. The CDR3 consists of 12 residues. V lost 2 bases and J 3 bases, leaving 5 bases between the germline ends. The CDR3 bases are TGTGCCATCAGTGAGGGCGGCTACGAGCAGTACTTC. This gives the protein CAISEGGYEQYF.

The V and J genes are TRBV7-8 and TRBJ2-4, with 9 bases matching TRBD1. Germline V gene data show CDR1 as SGHVS and CDR2 as FQNEAQ. Germline trimming cut 5 bases from V and 9 bases from J; bases unmatched to any gene: 14. CDR3 size: 16 residues. The CDR3 spells CASSTAVDRGYGIQYF. Here the CDR3 DNA reads TGTGCCAGCAGCACTGCAGTAGACAGGGGGTACGGCATTCAGTACTTC.

The rearrangement links TRBV5-6 to TRBJ1-2; D is possibly TRBD1 (6 bases). Germline-derived CDR1 and CDR2 are SGHDT and YYEEEE. V was clipped by 0 bases and J by 6 bases, with 15 bases between them. This CDR3 has 15 residues. CDR3 protein: CASSLARTGRDGYTF. CDR3 bases: TGTGCCAGCAGCTTGGCGAGAACAGGGAGAGATGGCTACACCTTC.

V gene TRBV7-6 combines with J gene TRBJ2-1; D possibly corresponds to TRBD2 (6 bases). In germline, CDR1 is SGHVS, CDR2 FNYEAQ. The V and J ends lost 4 bases and 0 bases respectively, with 13 bases between them. The CDR3 runs 16 residues. The CDR3 loop reads CASSSGLLSSYNEQFF. CDR3 bases: TGTGCCAGCAGCTCGGGACTTCTGAGCTCCTACAATGAGCAGTTCTTC.

The V and J genes are TRBV19 and TRBJ1-2, with TRBD1 matching over 8 bases. The CDR3 contains 13 residues. J gave up 5 bases and V 6 bases, and 5 bases lay outside the gene matches. Per germline, CDR1 LNHDA and CDR2 SQIVND (reference sequence). CDR3 in amino acids: CASRLDRGYGYTF. CDR3 bases: TGTGCCAGTAGACTCGACAGGGGATATGGCTACACCTTC.

The rearrangement links TRBV12-5 to TRBJ2-1; 7 bases fit TRBD1. V lost 2 bases, J lost 3 bases, and 7 bases stayed unmatched. The CDR3 consists of 16 residues. Germline V gene sequence: CDR1 LGHNT, CDR2 FRNRAP. The CDR3 nucleotides read TGTGCTAGTGGTTTGAGCCAAGCAGGGGGCTACAATGAGCAGTTCTTC. It is translated as CASGLSQAGGYNEQFF.

The CDR3 protein is CAWRPDGRGSEKLFF. In nucleotides, the CDR3 is TGTGCCTGGAGACCCGACGGTCGGGGTAGTGAAAAACTGTTTTTT. V and J are TRBV30 and TRBJ1-4; D gene ambiguous. CDR3 length equals 15 residues. Trimming stripped 3 bases from V and 7 bases from J, with 18 bases between. The V gene's germline CDR1 is GTSNPN and CDR2 SVGIG (reference sequence).

The J gene is TRBJ1-1, the V gene TRBV25-1; 10 positions match TRBD1. The V and J ends lost 6 bases and 3 bases, in that order; junction bases with no gene match: 7. Germline CDR1 MGHDK, CDR2 SYGVNS. This CDR3 region has 15 residues. CDR3 loop: CASSEPDRGHTEAFF. CDR3 nucleotides: TGTGCCAGCAGCGAACCCGACAGGGGGCACACTGAAGCTTTCTTT. The variable domain in full, completed from reference TRBV25-1 and TRBJ1-1, reads EADIYQTPRYLVIGTGKKITLECSQTMGHDKMYWYQQDPGMELHLIHYSYGVNSTEKGDLSSESTVSRIRTEHFPLTLESARPSHTSQYLCASSEPDRGHTEAFFGQGTRLTVV.

This sequence joins TRBV19 and TRBJ1-5, with D unclear. Trimming pared 3 bases from V and 3 bases from J, leaving 6 bases between. Germline V gene sequence: CDR1 LNHDA, CDR2 SQIVND (reference sequence). CDR3 length: 13 amino acids. This CDR3 reads CASSINTNQPQHF. The CDR3 region has the DNA TGTGCCAGTAGTATTAACACCAATCAGCCCCAGCATTTT.

V gene TRBV5-1 combines with J gene TRBJ2-2, with 7 bases that match TRBD2. V shed 0 bases, J shed 3 bases, and the junction held 5 bases outside the gene matches. The CDR3 sequence is 16 residues long. The germline gives CDR1 SGHRS, CDR2 YFSETQ. CDR3 region: CASSLGSSGYTGELFF. CDR3 sequence (DNA): TGCGCCAGCAGCTTGGGATCTAGCGGTTACACCGGGGAGCTGTTTTTT. The entire variable domain, with the rest obtained from reference TRBV5-1 and TRBJ2-2, is as follows: KAGVTQTPRYLIKTRGQQVTLSCSPISGHRSVSWYQQTPGQGLQFLFEYFSETQRNKGNFPGRFSGRQFSNSRSEMNVSTLELGDSALYLCASSLGSSGYTGELFFGEGSRLTVL.

Here the CDR3 reads CASSEWQGAANTEAFF. In DNA form, the CDR3 reads TGTGCCAGCAGTGAATGGCAGGGGGCGGCGAACACTGAAGCTTTCTTT. The chain links TRBV2 to TRBJ1-1, with 8 nucleotides matching TRBD1. The germline V gene has CDR1 SNHLY and CDR2 FYNNEI. The CDR3 consists of 16 residues. The ends lost 2 bases at V and 1 base at J; junction bases unmatched: 6.

V is TRBV2 and J is TRBJ2-5, with TRBD2 matching 8 bases. CDR1 and CDR2 from the germline V gene are SNHLY and FYNNEI. The CDR3 has 15 residues. The junction had 9 bases not matched to a gene; V was cut back by 4 bases and J by 5 bases. The CDR3 DNA is TGTGCCAGCAGTGTCTCCCCAGCGGGAGTGGAGACCCAGTACTTC. Translation: CASSVSPAGVETQYF. Based on the CDR3 plus reference TRBV2 and TRBJ2-5, the full variable domain is EPEVTQTPSHQVTQMGQEVILRCVPISNHLYFYWYRQILGQKVEFLVSFYNNEISEKSEIFDDQFSVERPDGSNFTLKIRSTKLEDSAMYFCASSVSPAGVETQYFGPGTRLLVL.

The CDR3 bases are TGTGCCTCACAGCCCGAACTAGCGACGGGGGAGCTGTTTTTT. Translated: CASQPELATGELFF. The chain links TRBV6-4 to TRBJ2-2, with 7 nucleotides matching TRBD2. The V gene end was trimmed by 11 bases and the J gene end by 8 bases; junction bases not matched to a gene: 14. Germline V gives CDR1 MRHNA, CDR2 SNTAGT. This CDR3 is built from 14 residues.

The V gene is TRBV2, the J gene TRBJ2-7; D is uncertain. This CDR3 spans 16 amino acids. The germline V and J ends were trimmed by 4 bases and 0 bases, with 16 bases remaining between them. CDR1 and CDR2 (germline): SNHLY, FYNNEI. DNA of the CDR3: TGTGCCAGCAGTGTTGAATATCTCTGGAGCTCCTACGAGCAGTACTTC. It translates to CASSVEYLWSSYEQYF.

The V and J genes are TRBV2 and TRBJ2-2; TRBD2 agrees at 15 bases. J gave up 8 bases and V 10 bases, and 8 bases lay outside the gene matches. In germline, CDR1 is SNHLY, CDR2 FYNNEI. There are 15 residues in the CDR3. CDR3 protein: CAIRTSGGALGELFF. The CDR3 DNA reads as TGTGCCATCCGGACTAGCGGGGGGGCGTTAGGGGAGCTGTTTTTT.